The rows below give T cell receptor beta chains drawn from one sample of a study of identical twins. TCRdb called the 5' RACE reads again in MiXCR, with one record for every CDR3 protein. The profile shows 700,000 to 950,000 distinct CDR3 sequences, over 9% of them singletons. The data were also submitted as part of a second study, on yellow fever vaccine responses in identical twins.

Sequencing input: PBMCs. The receptors shown here come from a woman in her late teens or twenties in good health. CDR3s leave out the opening cysteine and the closing phenylalanine or tryptophan. Each record gives: J gene, clone size, V gene, CDR3 protein. Size tells how often a clone was seen (once, few, many) or the class of an expanded clone, and some rows leave it out.

j_gene: TRBJ1-1
abundance: few
v_gene: TRBV4-1
CDR3aa: ATRQGATEAF

j_gene: TRBJ2-5
abundance: few
v_gene: TRBV7-9
CDR3aa: ASSLVSAQETQY

j_gene: TRBJ2-3
abundance: few
v_gene: TRBV12-3/TRBV12-4
CDR3aa: ASSLVGLSADTQY

j_gene: TRBJ2-2
abundance: NA
v_gene: TRBV12-3/TRBV12-4
CDR3aa: ASTPGGQITGELF

j_gene: TRBJ2-1
abundance: NA
v_gene: TRBV5-6
CDR3aa: ASSSANEQI

j_gene: TRBJ2-1
abundance: many
v_gene: TRBV24-1
CDR3aa: ATSDSVGYEQF

j_gene: TRBJ2-1
abundance: few
v_gene: TRBV5-1
CDR3aa: ASSLAGTEYNEQF

j_gene: TRBJ2-7
abundance: NA
v_gene: TRBV5-1
CDR3aa: ASSLATSSGRASYEQY

j_gene: TRBJ2-3
abundance: NA
v_gene: TRBV3-1
CDR3aa: ASSPSMVAVSTDTQY

j_gene: TRBJ1-5
abundance: few
v_gene: TRBV7-9
CDR3aa: ASSQRGDSNQPQH

j_gene: TRBJ2-4
abundance: NA
v_gene: TRBV27
CDR3aa: ASTDSGAKNIQY

j_gene: TRBJ2-5
abundance: few
v_gene: TRBV24-1
CDR3aa: ATSDRTDLQETQY

j_gene: TRBJ1-2
abundance: many
v_gene: TRBV12-3/TRBV12-4
CDR3aa: ASRSGTGGSGYT

j_gene: TRBJ2-7
abundance: few
v_gene: TRBV28
CDR3aa: ASSRNRGRAYEQY

j_gene: TRBJ1-2
abundance: few
v_gene: TRBV6-5
CDR3aa: ASSFYTIREGDYGYT

j_gene: TRBJ1-2
abundance: NA
v_gene: TRBV28
CDR3aa: ASSFGRWGYT

j_gene: TRBJ2-1
abundance: many
v_gene: TRBV5-1
CDR3aa: ASSLAQNNEQF

j_gene: TRBJ1-1
abundance: NA
v_gene: TRBV4-1
CDR3aa: ASSQAGTGVRITEAF

j_gene: TRBJ2-7
abundance: few
v_gene: TRBV6-1
CDR3aa: ASSPQGLSSYEQY

j_gene: TRBJ2-2
abundance: few
v_gene: TRBV27
CDR3aa: ATKRGRGVNTGELF

j_gene: TRBJ1-1
abundance: NA
v_gene: TRBV14
CDR3aa: ASRPTLITGDTEAF

j_gene: TRBJ1-4
abundance: few
v_gene: TRBV10-3
CDR3aa: AIRRDRSNEKLF

j_gene: TRBJ1-1
abundance: NA
v_gene: TRBV7-8
CDR3aa: ASSFTGNVAEAF

j_gene: TRBJ2-7
abundance: many
v_gene: TRBV3-1
CDR3aa: ASSHSASSYEQY

j_gene: TRBJ1-2
abundance: many
v_gene: TRBV6-5
CDR3aa: ASSYGQGNYGYT

j_gene: TRBJ2-7
abundance: NA
v_gene: TRBV5-1
CDR3aa: ASSLGGLAGGGDYEQY

j_gene: TRBJ2-5
abundance: NA
v_gene: TRBV20-1
CDR3aa: SATGRPGETQY

j_gene: TRBJ1-1
abundance: many
v_gene: TRBV6-1
CDR3aa: ASSPGRARVNTEAF

j_gene: TRBJ2-1
abundance: many
v_gene: TRBV29-1
CDR3aa: SVATGSYNEQF

j_gene: TRBJ2-3
abundance: few
v_gene: TRBV15
CDR3aa: ATSRGTGEADTQY

j_gene: TRBJ2-1
abundance: few
v_gene: TRBV28
CDR3aa: ATGTQSPYNEQF

j_gene: TRBJ2-3
abundance: many
v_gene: TRBV20-1
CDR3aa: SVGRGDTQY

j_gene: TRBJ2-5
abundance: few
v_gene: TRBV20-1
CDR3aa: SARDRDRLRTQY

j_gene: TRBJ2-5
abundance: few
v_gene: TRBV28
CDR3aa: ASSLAGARQETQY

j_gene: TRBJ2-1
abundance: few
v_gene: TRBV7-2
CDR3aa: ASSFLRRANNEQF

j_gene: TRBJ1-6
abundance: few
v_gene: TRBV19
CDR3aa: ASMDGDQYNSPLH